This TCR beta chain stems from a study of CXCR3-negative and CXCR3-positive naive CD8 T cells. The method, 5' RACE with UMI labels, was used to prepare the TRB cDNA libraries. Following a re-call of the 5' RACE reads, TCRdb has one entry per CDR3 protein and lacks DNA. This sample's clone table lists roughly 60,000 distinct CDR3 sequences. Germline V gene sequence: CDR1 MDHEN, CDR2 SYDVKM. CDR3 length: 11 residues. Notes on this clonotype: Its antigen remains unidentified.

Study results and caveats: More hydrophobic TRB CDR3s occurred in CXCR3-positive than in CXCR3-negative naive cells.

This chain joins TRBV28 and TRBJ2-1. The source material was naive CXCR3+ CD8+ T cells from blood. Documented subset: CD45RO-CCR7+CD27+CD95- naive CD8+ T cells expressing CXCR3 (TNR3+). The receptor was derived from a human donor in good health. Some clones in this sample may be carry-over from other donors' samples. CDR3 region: CASSLFNEQFF.